This T cell receptor (beta chain) comes out of a study of PD-1 blockade in classical Hodgkin lymphoma. The germline V and J ends were trimmed by 4 bases and 2 bases, with 11 bases remaining between them. Germline-derived CDR1 and CDR2 are MNHNY and SVGAGI (reference sequence). The CDR3 is made up of 14 amino acids. As for time point: cycle 4 day 1 (C4D1), after five to seven weeks of nivolumab. Every patient experienced relapse after autologous stem cell transplantation, and brentuximab vedotin exposure varied. Researchers report purifying CD4+ T cells from thawed PBMCs by magnetic negative selection. Here immunoSEQ multiplex PCR was the method, and the copy in TCRdb shows in-frame clones only, minus some. The sample has around 11,000 clones; 74% are singletons.

The receptor was derived from a human donor with classical Hodgkin lymphoma. The sequencing used CD4+ T cells from blood, collected before the fourth cycle of nivolumab. The rearrangement joins TRBV6-6 to TRBJ1-2; D is possibly TRBD1 (6 bases). In DNA form, the CDR3 reads TGTGCCAGCAGTTCCGGAGGGGGGAACTATGGCTACACCTTC. This translates into CASSSGGGNYGYTF.